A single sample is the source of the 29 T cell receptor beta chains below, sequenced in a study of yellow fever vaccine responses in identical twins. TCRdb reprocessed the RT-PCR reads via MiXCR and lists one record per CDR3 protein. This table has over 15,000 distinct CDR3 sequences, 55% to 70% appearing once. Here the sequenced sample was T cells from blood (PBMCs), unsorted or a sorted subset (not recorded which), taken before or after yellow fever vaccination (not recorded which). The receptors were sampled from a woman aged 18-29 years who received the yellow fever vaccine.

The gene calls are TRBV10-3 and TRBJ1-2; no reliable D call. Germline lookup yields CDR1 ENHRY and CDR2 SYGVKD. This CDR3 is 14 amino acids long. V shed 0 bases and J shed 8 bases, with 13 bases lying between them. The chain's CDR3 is CAISESREAWGYTF. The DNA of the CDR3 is TGTGCCATCAGTGAGTCGCGGGAGGCGTGGGGCTACACCTTC.

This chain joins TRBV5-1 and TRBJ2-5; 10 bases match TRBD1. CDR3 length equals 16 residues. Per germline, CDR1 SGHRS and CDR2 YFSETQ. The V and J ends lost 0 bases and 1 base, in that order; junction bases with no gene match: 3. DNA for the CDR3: TGCGCCAGCAGCTTGGGACAGGGGGCATCCCAAGAGACCCAGTACTTC. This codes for CASSLGQGASQETQYF. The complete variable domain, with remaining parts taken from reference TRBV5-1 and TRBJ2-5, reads KAGVTQTPRYLIKTRGQQVTLSCSPISGHRSVSWYQQTPGQGLQFLFEYFSETQRNKGNFPGRFSGRQFSNSRSEMNVSTLELGDSALYLCASSLGQGASQETQYFGPGTRLLVL.

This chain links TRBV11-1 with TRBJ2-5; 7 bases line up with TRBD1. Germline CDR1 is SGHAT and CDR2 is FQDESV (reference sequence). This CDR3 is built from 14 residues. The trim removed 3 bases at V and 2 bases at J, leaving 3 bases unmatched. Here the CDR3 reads CASSFPGQQETQYF. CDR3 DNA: TGTGCCAGCAGCTTCCCGGGACAGCAAGAGACCCAGTACTTC.

The CDR3: CAAEGGPDYNEQFF. CDR3 DNA: TGTGCCGCTGAGGGGGGTCCGGACTACAATGAGCAGTTCTTC. The rearrangement uses TRBV24-1 and TRBJ2-1, with D perhaps TRBD1 or TRBD2 (6 bases each). CDR1 and CDR2 from the germline V gene are KGHDR and SFDVKD. The CDR3 contains 14 residues. The ends were cut back, 12 bases at V and 3 bases at J, with 17 bases in the middle.

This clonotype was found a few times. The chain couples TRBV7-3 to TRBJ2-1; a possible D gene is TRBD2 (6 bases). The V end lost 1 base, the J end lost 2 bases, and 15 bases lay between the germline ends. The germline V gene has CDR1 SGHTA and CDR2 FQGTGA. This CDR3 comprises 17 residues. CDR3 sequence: CASSLRFPSDPYNEQFF. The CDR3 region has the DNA TGTGCCAGCAGCTTAAGGTTTCCTAGCGACCCCTACAATGAGCAGTTCTTC.

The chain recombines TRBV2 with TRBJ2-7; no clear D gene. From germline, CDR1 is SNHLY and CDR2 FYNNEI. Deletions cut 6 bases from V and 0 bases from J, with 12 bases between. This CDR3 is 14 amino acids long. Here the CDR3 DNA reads TGTGCCAGCAGCTTGGGCAGCAGCTCCTACGAGCAGTACGTC. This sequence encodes CASSLGSSSYEQYV.

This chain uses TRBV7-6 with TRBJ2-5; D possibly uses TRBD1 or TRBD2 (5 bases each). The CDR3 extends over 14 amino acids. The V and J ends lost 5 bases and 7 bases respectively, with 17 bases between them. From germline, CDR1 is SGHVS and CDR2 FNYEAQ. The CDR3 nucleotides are TGTGCCAGCAGCCCCGCAGAGGGCACAGGGACCCAGTACTTC. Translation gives CASSPAEGTGTQYF.

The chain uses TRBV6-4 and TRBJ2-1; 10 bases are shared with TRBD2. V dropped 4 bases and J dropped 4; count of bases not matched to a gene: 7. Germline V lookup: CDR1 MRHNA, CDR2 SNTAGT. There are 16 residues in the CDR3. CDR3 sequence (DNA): TGTGCCAGCAGTGCCTCTAGCGGGGGACCTTACAATGAGCAGTTCTTC. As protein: CASSASSGGPYNEQFF.

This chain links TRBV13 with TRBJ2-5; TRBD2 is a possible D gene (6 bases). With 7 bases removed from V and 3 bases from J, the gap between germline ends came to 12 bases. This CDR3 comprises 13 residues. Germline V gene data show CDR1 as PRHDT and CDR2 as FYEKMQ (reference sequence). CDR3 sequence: CASMVREKETQYF. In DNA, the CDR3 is TGTGCCAGCATGGTTCGGGAGAAAGAGACCCAGTACTTC.

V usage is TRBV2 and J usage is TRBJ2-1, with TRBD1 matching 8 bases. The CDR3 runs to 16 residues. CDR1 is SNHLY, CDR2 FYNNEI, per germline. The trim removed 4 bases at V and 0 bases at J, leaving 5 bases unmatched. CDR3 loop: CASSVWGQDSYNEQFF. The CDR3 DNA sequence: TGTGCCAGCAGTGTCTGGGGACAGGACTCCTACAATGAGCAGTTCTTC.

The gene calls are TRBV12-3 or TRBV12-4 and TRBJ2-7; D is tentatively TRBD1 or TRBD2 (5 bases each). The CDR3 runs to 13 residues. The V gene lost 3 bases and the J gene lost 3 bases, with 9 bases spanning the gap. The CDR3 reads CASSLHGGYEQYF. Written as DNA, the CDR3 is TGTGCCAGCAGTTTGCATGGGGGCTACGAGCAGTACTTC.

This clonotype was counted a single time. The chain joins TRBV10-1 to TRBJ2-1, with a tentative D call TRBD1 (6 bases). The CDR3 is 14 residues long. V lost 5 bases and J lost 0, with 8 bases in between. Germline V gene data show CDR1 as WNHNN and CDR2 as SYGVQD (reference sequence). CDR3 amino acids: CASSTGSSYNEQFF. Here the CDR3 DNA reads TGCGCCAGCAGTACAGGGAGCTCCTACAATGAGCAGTTCTTC.

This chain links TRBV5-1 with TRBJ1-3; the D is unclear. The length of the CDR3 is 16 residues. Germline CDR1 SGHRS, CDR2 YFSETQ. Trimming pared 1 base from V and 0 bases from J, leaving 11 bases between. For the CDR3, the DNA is TGCGCCAGCAGCTTGAGCGGCCTCAACTCTGGAAACACCATATATTTT. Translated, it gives CASSLSGLNSGNTIYF.

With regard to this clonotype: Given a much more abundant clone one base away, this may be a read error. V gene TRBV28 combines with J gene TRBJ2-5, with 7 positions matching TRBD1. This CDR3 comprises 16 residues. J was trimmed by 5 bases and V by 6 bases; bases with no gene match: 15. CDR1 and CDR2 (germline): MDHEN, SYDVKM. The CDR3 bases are TGTGCCAGCAGGACCCAACAGGGGCACGTGTCGGAGACCCAGTACTTC. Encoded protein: CASRTQQGHVSETQYF.

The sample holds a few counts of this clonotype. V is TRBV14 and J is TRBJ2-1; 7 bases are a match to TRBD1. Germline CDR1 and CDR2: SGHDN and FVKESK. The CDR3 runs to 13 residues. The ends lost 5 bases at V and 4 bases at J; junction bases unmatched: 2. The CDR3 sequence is CASSSQGYNEQFF. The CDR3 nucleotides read TGTGCCAGCAGCTCACAGGGGTACAATGAGCAGTTCTTC.

The CDR3 protein is CASSLFYNEQFF. The CDR3 DNA sequence: TGTGCCAGCAGCCTGTTTTACAATGAGCAGTTCTTC. The chain joins TRBV5-4 to TRBJ2-1; D unclear. V was cut by 4 bases and J by 4 bases, with 6 bases left in between. The CDR3 consists of 12 residues. Germline values: CDR1 SGHNT, CDR2 YYREEE (reference sequence).

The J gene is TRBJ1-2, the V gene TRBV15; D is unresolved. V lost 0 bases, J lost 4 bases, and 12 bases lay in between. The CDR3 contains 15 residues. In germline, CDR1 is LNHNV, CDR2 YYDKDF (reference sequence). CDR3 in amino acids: CATSRDRGQRYGYTF. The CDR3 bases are TGTGCCACCAGCAGAGATCGCGGGCAGCGCTATGGCTACACCTTC.

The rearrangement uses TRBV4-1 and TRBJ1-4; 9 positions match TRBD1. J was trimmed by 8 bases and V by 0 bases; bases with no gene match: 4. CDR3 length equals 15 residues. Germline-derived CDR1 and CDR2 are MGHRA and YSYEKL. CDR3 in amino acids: CASSQDGTGLEKLFF. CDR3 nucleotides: TGCGCCAGCAGCCAAGACGGGACAGGGTTGGAAAAACTGTTTTTT.

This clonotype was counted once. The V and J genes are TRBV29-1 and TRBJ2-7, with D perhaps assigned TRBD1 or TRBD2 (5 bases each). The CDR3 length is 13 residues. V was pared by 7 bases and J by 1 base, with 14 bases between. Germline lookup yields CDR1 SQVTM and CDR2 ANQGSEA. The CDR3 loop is CSAELGRSYEQYF. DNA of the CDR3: TGCAGCGCAGAATTGGGACGGTCCTACGAGCAGTACTTC.

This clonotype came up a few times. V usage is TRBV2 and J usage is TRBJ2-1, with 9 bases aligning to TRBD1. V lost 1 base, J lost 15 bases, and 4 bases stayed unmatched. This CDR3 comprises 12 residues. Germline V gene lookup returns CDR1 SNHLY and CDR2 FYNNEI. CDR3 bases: TGTGCCAGCAGTGAAGGGACAGGGGTTCCGTTCTTC. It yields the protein CASSEGTGVPFF.

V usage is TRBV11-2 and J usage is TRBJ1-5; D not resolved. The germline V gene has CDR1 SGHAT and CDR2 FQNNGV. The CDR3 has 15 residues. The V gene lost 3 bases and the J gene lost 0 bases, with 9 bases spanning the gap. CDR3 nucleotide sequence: TGTGCCAGCAGCTTGCCAACTCCTAGCAATCAGCCCCAGCATTTT. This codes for CASSLPTPSNQPQHF. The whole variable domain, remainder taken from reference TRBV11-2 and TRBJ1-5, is EAGVAQSPRYKIIEKRQSVAFWCNPISGHATLYWYQQILGQGPKLLIQFQNNGVVDDSQLPKDRFSAERLKGVDSTLKIQPAKLEDSAVYLCASSLPTPSNQPQHFGDGTRLSIL.

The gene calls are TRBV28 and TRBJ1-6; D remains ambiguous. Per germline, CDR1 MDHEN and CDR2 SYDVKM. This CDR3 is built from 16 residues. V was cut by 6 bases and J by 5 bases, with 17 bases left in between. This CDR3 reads CASRTDPRRDNSPLHF. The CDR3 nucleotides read TGTGCCAGCAGGACGGACCCTCGGAGAGATAATTCACCCCTCCACTTT.

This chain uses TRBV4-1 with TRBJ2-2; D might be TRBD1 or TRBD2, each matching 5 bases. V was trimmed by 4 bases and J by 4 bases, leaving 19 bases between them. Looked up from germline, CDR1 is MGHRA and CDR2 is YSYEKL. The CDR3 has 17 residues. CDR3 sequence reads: CASSLSLIGTSTGELFF. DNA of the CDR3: TGCGCCAGCAGCCTTTCCTTAATCGGGACCAGCACCGGGGAGCTGTTTTTT.

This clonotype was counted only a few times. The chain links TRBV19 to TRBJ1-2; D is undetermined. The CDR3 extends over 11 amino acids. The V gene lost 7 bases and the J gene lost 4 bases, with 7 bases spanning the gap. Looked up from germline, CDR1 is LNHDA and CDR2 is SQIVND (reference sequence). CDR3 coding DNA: TGTGCCAGTACATCGAGCTATGGCTACACCTTC. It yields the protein CASTSSYGYTF. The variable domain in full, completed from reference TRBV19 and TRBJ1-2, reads DGGITQSPKYLFRKEGQNVTLSCEQNLNHDAMYWYRQDPGQGLRLIYYSQIVNDFQKGDIAEGYSVSREKKESFPLTVTSAQKNPTAFYLCASTSSYGYTFGSGTRLTVV.

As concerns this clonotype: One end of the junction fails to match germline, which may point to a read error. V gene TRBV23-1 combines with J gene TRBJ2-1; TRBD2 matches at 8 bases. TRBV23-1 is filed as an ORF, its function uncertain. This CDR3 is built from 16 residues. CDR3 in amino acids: CASSPLAGLSYSELFF. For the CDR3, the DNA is TGCGCCAGCAGTCCCTTAGCGGGACTCTCCTACAGTGAGCTGTTCTTC.

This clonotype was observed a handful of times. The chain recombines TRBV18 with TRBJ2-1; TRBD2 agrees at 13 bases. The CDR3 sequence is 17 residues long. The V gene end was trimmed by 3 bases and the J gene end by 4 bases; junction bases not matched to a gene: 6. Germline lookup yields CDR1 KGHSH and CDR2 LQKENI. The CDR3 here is CASSPLLAGGPYNEQFF. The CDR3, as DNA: TGTGCCAGCTCACCCCTACTAGCGGGGGGGCCTTACAATGAGCAGTTCTTC.

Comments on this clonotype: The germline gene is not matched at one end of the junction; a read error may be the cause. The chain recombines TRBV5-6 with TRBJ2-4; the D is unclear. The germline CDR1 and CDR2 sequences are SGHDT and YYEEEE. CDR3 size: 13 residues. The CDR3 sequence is CASSLPDGTSPHF. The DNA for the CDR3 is TGTGCCAGCAGTCTCCCGGATGGTACGTCTCCGCACTTC.

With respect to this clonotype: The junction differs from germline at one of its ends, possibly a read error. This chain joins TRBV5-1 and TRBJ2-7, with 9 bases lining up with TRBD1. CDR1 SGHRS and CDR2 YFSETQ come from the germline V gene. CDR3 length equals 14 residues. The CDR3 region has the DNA TGCGCCAGCAGGTTGGAGGACAGGGGCCACGAGCAGTACTTC. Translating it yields CASRLEDRGHEQYF.

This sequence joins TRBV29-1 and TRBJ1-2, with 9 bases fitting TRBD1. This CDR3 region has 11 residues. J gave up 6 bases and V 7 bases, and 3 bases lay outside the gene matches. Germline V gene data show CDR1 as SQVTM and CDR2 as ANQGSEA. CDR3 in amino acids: CSDRQGDGYTF. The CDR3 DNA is TGCAGCGATCGACAGGGGGATGGCTACACCTTC.